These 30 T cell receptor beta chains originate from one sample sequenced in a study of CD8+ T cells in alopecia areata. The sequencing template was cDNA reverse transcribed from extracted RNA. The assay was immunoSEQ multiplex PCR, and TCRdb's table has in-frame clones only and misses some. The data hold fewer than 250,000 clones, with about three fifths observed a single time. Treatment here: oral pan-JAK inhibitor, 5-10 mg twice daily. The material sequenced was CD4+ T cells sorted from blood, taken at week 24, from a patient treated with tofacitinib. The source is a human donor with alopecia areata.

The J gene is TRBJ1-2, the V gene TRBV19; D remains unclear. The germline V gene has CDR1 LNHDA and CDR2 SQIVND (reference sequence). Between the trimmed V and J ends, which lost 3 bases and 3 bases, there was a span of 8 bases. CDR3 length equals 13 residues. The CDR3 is CASSITGDYGYTF. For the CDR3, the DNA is TGTGCCAGTAGTATTACCGGAGACTATGGCTACACCTTC.

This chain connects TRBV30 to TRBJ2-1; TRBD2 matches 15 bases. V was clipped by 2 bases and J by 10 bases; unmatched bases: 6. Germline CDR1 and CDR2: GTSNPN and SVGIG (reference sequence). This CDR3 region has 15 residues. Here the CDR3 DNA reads TGTGCCTGGAGTAGAGGACTAGCGGGGGGGGCAGAGCAGTTCTTC. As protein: CAWSRGLAGGAEQFF. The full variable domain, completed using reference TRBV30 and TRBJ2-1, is SQTIHQWPATLVQPVGSPLSLECTVEGTSNPNLYWYRQAAGRGLQLLFYSVGIGQISSEVPQNLSASRPQDRQFILSSKKLLLSDSGFYLCAWSRGLAGGAEQFFGPGTRLTVL.

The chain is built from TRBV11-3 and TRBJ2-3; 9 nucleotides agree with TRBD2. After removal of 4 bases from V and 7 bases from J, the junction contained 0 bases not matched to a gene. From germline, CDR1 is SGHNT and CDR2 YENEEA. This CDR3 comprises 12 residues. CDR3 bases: TGTGCCAGCAGCTCTAGCGGGAATACGCAGTATTTT. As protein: CASSSSGNTQYF.

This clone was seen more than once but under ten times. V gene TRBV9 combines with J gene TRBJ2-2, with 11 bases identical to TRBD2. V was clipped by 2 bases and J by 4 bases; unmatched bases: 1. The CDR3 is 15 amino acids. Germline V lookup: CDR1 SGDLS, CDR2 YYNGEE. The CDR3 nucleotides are TGTGCCAGCAGCGTTAGCGGGGGGGCCACCGGGGAGCTGTTTTTT. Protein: CASSVSGGATGELFF. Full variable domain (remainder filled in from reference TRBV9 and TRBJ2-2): DSGVTQTPKHLITATGQRVTLRCSPRSGDLSVYWYQQSLDQGLQFLIQYYNGEERAKGNILERFSAQQFPDLHSELNLSSLELGDSALYFCASSVSGGATGELFFGEGSRLTVL.

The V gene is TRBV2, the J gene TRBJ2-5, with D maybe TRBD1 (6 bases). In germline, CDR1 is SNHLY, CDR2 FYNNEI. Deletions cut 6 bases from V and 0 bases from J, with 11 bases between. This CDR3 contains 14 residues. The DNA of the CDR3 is TGTGCCAGCAGGGTCGGACAGTACCAAGAGACCCAGTACTTC. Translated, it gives CASRVGQYQETQYF.

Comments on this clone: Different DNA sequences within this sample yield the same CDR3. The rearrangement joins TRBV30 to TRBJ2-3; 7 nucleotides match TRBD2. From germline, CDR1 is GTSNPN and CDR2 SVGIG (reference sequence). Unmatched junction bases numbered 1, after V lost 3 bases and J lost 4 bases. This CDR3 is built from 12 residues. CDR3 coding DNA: TGTGCCTGGAGGGGGGGGGCAGATACGCAGTATTTT. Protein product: CAWRGGADTQYF. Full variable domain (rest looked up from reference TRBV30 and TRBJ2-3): SQTIHQWPATLVQPVGSPLSLECTVEGTSNPNLYWYRQAAGRGLQLLFYSVGIGQISSEVPQNLSASRPQDRQFILSSKKLLLSDSGFYLCAWRGGADTQYFGPGTRLTVL.

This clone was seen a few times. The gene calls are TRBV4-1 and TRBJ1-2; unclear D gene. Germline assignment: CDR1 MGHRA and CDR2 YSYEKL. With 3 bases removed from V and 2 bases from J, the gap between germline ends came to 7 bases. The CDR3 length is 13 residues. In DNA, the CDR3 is TGCGCCAGCAGCCAGCCAGACAACTATGGCTACACCTTC. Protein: CASSQPDNYGYTF.

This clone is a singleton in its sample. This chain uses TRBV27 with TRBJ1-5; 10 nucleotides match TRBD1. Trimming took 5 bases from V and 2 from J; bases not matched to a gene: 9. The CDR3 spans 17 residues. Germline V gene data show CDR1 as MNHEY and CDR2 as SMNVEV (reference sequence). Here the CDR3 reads CASSPITGTGGNQPQHF. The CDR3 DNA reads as TGTGCCAGCAGTCCTATCACCGGGACAGGGGGCAATCAGCCCCAGCATTTT.

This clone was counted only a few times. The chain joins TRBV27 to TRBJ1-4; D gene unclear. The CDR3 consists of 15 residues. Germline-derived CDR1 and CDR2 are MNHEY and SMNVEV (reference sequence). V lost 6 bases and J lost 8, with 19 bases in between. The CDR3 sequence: CASSPRTIAKEKLFF. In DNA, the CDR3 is TGTGCCAGCAGCCCCCGTACTATCGCAAAGGAAAAACTGTTTTTT.

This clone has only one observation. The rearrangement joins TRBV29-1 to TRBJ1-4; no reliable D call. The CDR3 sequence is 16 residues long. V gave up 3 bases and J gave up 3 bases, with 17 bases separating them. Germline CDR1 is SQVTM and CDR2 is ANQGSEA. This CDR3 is CSVDLGGGISNEKLFF. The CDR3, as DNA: TGCAGCGTTGATCTGGGCGGCGGGATATCTAATGAAAAACTGTTTTTT.

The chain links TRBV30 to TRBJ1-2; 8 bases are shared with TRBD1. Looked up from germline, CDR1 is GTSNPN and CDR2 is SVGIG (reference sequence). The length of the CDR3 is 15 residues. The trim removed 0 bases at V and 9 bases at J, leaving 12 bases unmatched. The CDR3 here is CAWSVLTGGHQSYTF. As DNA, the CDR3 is TGTGCCTGGAGTGTACTAACAGGGGGTCATCAGAGCTACACCTTC.

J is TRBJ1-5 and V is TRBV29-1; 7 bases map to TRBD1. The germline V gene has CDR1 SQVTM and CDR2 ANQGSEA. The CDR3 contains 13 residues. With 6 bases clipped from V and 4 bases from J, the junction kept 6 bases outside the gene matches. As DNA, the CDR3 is TGCAGCGTCTTACTACAGGGGAATCAGCCCCAGCATTTT. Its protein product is CSVLLQGNQPQHF.

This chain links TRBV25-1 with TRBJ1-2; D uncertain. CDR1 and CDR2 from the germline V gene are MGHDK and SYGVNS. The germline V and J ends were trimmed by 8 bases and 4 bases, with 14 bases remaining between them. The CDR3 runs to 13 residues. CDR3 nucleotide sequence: TGTGCCAGCGGAGGATCGGTTGGCTATGGCTACACCTTC. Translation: CASGGSVGYGYTF.

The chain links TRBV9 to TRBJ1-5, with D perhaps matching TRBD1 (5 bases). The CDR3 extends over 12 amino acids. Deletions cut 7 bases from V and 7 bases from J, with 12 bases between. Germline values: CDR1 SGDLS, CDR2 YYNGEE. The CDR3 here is CASGDSRQPQHF. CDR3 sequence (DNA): TGTGCCAGCGGAGACAGTCGCCAGCCCCAGCATTTT. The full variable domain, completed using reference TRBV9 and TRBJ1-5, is DSGVTQTPKHLITATGQRVTLRCSPRSGDLSVYWYQQSLDQGLQFLIQYYNGEERAKGNILERFSAQQFPDLHSELNLSSLELGDSALYFCASGDSRQPQHFGDGTRLSIL.

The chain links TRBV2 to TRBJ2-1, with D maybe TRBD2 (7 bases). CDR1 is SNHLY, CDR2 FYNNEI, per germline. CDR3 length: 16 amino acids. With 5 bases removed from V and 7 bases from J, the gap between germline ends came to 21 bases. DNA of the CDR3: TGTGCCAGCAGTCCCGGAGGGCCGGGGGGCCTAAATGAGCAGTTCTTC. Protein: CASSPGGPGGLNEQFF. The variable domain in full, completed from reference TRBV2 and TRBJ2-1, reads EPEVTQTPSHQVTQMGQEVILRCVPISNHLYFYWYRQILGQKVEFLVSFYNNEISEKSEIFDDQFSVERPDGSNFTLKIRSTKLEDSAMYFCASSPGGPGGLNEQFFGPGTRLTVL.

The chain's CDR3 is CASSDILASISGANVLTF. The DNA for the CDR3 is TGTGCCAGCAGTGACATATTAGCCTCCATTTCTGGGGCCAACGTCCTGACTTTC. The rearrangement links TRBV2 to TRBJ2-6; D call uncertain. Germline CDR1 and CDR2: SNHLY and FYNNEI. V was pared by 3 bases and J by 1 base, with 16 bases between. The CDR3 totals 18 residues.

The CDR3 loop reads CAWSDDGRTQYF. CDR3 nucleotides: TGTGCCTGGAGTGATGACGGAAGGACCCAGTACTTC. This chain links TRBV30 with TRBJ2-5; no reliable D call. This CDR3 spans 12 amino acids. Trimming cost V 1 base and J 7 bases, with 10 bases left between them. The germline CDR1 and CDR2 sequences are GTSNPN and SVGIG (reference sequence).

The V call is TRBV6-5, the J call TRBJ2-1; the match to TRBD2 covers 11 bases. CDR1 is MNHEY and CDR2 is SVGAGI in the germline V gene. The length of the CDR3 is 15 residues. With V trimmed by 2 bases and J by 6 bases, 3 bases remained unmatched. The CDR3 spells CASSYGTSGRNEQFF. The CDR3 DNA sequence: TGTGCCAGCAGTTACGGGACTAGCGGCCGCAATGAGCAGTTCTTC.

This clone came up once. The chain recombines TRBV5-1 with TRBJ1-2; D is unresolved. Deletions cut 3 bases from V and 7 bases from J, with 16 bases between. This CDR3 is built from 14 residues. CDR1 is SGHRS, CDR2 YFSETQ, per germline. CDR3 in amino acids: CASSSEINLSGYTF. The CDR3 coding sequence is TGCGCCAGCAGCTCGGAGATAAACCTAAGTGGCTACACCTTC.

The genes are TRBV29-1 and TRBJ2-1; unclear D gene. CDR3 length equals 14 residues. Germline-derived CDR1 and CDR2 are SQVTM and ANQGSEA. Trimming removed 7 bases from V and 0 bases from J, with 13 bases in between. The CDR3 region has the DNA TGCAGCGCGTCAATCCCGAGCTCCTACAATGAGCAGTTCTTC. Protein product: CSASIPSSYNEQFF.

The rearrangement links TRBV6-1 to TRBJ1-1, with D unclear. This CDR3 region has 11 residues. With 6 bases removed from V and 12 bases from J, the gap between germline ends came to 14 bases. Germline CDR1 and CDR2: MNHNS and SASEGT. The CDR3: CASSLTTMPFF. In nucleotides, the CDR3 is TGTGCCAGCAGCCTAACGACAATGCCTTTCTTT.

The CDR3 loop is CASSLRLGLAKNIQYF. CDR3 coding DNA: TGTGCCAGCAGCTTGCGCCTCGGGCTAGCCAAAAACATTCAGTACTTC. The J gene is TRBJ2-4, the V gene TRBV5-6; D gene unclear. From germline, CDR1 is SGHDT and CDR2 YYEEEE. There are 16 residues in the CDR3. The ends were cut back, 1 base at V and 0 bases at J, with 11 bases in the middle.

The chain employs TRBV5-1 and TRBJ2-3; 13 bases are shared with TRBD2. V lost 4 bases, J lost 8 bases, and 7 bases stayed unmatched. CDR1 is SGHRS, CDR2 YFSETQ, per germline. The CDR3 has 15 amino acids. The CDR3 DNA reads TGCGCCAGCAGCGCCACTAGCGGGGGGGCTCGTACGCAGTATTTT. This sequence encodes CASSATSGGARTQYF. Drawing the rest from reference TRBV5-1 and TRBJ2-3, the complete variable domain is KAGVTQTPRYLIKTRGQQVTLSCSPISGHRSVSWYQQTPGQGLQFLFEYFSETQRNKGNFPGRFSGRQFSNSRSEMNVSTLELGDSALYLCASSATSGGARTQYFGPGTRLTVL.

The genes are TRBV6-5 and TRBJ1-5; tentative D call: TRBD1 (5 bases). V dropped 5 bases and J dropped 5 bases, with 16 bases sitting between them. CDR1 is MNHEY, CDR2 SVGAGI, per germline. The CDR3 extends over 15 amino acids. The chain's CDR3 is CASSPRQGGHQPQHF. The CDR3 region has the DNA TGTGCCAGCAGTCCCCGGCAGGGCGGCCATCAGCCCCAGCATTTT.

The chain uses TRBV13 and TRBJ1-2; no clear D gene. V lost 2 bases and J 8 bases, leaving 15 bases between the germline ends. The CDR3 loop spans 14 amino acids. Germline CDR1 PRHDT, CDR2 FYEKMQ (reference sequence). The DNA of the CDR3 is TGTGCCAGCAGCTTAAAAGGTGTTTTTAGGGGCTACACCTTC. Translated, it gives CASSLKGVFRGYTF.

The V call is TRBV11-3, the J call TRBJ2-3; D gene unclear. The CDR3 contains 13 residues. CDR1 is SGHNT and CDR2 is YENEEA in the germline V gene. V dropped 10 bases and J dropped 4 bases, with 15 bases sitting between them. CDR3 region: CATSSGRADTQYF. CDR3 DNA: TGTGCCACTTCCTCGGGCCGGGCAGATACGCAGTATTTT.

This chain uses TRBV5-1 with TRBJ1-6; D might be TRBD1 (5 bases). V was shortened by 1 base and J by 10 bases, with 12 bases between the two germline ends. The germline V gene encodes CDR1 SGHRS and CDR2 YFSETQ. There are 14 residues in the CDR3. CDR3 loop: CASSLTGEESPLHF. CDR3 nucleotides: TGCGCCAGCAGCTTGACAGGTGAAGAGTCACCCCTCCACTTT.

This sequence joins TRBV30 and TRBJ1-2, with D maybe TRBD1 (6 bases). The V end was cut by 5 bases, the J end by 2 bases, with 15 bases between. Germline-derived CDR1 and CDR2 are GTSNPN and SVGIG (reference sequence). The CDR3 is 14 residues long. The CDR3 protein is CAWASDRANYGYTF. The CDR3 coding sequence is TGTGCCTGGGCTTCGGACAGAGCAAACTATGGCTACACCTTC.

Written as DNA, the CDR3 is TGTGCCAGCAGTGAATTACTAGGAGGGGGCTCCAAATCTGGGGCCAACGTCCTGACTTTC. Protein: CASSELLGGGSKSGANVLTF. The rearrangement joins TRBV2 to TRBJ2-6; D might be TRBD1 (7 bases). V was cut by 2 bases and J by 1 base, with 21 bases left in between. Germline-derived CDR1 and CDR2 are SNHLY and FYNNEI. There are 20 residues in the CDR3. The full variable domain, rest sourced from reference TRBV2 and TRBJ2-6, is EPEVTQTPSHQVTQMGQEVILRCVPISNHLYFYWYRQILGQKVEFLVSFYNNEISEKSEIFDDQFSVERPDGSNFTLKIRSTKLEDSAMYFCASSELLGGGSKSGANVLTFGAGSRLTVL.

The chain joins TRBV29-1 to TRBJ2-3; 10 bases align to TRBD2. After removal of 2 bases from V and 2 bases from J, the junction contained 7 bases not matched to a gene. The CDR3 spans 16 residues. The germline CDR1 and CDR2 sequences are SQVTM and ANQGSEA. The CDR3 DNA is TGCAGCGTTGAATCCCTTCTAGCGGGGGCCACAGATACGCAGTATTTT. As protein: CSVESLLAGATDTQYF.